Here is one T cell receptor beta chain with its context. These data originate in a study of blood T cell repertoires in COVID-19. The V end lost 6 bases, the J end lost 5 bases, and 22 bases lay between the germline ends. CDR3 length: 16 residues. Germline loops: CDR1 LNHNV, CDR2 YYDKDF (reference sequence). Method: immunoSEQ multiplex PCR; TCRdb's copy keeps in-frame clones and lacks some. In the table there are more than 150,000 clones, about 86% of which are singletons. The sequencing sample was made of peripheral blood. The V gene is TRBV15, the J gene TRBJ1-2; TRBD1 might be the D (5 bases). The TCR sequence derives from a young man with active or convalescent COVID-19. CDR3 DNA: TGTGCCACCAGTATCCCTCAGGGTCGAGAGTCATATGGCTACACCTTC. This translates into CATSIPQGRESYGYTF.